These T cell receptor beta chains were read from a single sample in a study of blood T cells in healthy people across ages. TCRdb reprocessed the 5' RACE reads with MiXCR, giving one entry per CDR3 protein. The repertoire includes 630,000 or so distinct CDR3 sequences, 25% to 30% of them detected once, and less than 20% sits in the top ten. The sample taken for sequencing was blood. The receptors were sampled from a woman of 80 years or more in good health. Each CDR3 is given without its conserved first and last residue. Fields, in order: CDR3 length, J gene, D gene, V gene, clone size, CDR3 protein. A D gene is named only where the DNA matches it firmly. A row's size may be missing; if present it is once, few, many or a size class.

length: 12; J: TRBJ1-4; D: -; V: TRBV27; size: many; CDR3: ASSFAGANEKLF
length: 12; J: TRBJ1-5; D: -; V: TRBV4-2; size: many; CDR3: ASSPGGNGQPQH
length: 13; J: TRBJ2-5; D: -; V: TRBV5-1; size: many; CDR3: ASSEVSLEGETQY
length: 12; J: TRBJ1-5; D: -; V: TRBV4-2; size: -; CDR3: ASSQGSSDQPQH
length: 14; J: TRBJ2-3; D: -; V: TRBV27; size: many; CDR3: ASSLFADPSTDTQY
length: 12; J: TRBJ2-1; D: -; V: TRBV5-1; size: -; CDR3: ASSLRPADNEQF
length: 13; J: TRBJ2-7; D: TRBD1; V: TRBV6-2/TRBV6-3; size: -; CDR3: ASSRLGQGVDEQY
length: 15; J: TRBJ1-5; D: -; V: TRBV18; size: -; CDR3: ASSSSRFSTREQPQH
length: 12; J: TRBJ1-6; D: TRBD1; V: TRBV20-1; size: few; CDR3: SARDRVSNSPLH
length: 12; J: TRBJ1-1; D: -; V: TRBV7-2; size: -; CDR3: ASSGWTANTEAF
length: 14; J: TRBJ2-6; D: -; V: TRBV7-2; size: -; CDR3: ASSLYGATGANVLT
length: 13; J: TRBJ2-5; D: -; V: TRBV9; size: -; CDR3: ASSVGANSYNERY
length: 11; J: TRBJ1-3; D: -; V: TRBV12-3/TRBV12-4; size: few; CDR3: ASSFEGLDTIY
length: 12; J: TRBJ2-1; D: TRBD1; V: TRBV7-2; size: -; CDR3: ASSPRTGTNERF
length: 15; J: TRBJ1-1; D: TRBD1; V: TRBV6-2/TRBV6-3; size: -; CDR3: ASSYSTGGKTNTEAF
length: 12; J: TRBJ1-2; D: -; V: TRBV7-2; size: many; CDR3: ASAPGVPNYGYT
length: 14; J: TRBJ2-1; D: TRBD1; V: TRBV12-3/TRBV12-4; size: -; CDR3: ASSIYGTGRAYEQF
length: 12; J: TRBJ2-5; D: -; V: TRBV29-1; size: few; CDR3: SVHDRRRQETQY
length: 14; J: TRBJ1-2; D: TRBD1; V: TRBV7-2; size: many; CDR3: ASSKPAGGIDYGYT
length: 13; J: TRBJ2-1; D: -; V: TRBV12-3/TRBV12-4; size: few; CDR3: ASSPGMGVYNEQF
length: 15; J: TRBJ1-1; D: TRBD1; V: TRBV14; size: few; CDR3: ASSHPRQGGGDTEAF
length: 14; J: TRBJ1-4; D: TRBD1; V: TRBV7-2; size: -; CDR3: ASSLEPGTGSEKLF
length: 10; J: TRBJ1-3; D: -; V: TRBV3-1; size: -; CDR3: ASSFTGNTIY
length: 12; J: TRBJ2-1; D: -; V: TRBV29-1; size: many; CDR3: SVVDGTVGNEQF
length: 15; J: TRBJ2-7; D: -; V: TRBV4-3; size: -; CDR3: ASSQQRDTLSSYEQY
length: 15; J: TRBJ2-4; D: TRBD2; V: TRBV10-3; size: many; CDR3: AISESEGSGVGLEQY
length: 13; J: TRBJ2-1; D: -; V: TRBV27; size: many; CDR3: ASRSFRGSYNEQF
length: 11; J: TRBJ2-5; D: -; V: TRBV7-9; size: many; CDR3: ASSLSGLETQY
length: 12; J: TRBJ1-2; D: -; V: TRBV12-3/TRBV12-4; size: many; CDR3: ASRTPAAYYGYT
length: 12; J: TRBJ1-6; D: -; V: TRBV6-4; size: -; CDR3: ASSDDSDNSPLH
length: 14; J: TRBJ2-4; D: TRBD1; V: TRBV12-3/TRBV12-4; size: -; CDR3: ASSNGDSLAKNIQY
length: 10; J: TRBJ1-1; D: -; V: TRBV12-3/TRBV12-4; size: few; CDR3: ASSLGGWKAF
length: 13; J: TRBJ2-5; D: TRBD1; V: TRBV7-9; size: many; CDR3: ASSQSRGPQETQY
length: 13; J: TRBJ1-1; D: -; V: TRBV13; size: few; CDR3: ASSWVLRAPHQAF
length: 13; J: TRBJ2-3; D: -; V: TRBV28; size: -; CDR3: ASSEQRWGTDTQY